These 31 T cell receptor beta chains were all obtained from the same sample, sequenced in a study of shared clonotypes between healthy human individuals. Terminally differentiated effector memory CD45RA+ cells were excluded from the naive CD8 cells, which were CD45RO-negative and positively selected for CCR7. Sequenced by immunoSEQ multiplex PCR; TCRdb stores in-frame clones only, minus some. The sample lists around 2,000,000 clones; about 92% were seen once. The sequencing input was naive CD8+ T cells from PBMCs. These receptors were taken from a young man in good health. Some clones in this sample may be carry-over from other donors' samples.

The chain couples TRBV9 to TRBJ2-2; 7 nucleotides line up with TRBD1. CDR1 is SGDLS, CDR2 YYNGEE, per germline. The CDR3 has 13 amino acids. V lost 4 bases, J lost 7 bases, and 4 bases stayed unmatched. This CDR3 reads CASSTDRFGELFF. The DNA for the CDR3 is TGTGCCAGCAGCACGGACAGGTTCGGGGAGCTGTTTTTT.

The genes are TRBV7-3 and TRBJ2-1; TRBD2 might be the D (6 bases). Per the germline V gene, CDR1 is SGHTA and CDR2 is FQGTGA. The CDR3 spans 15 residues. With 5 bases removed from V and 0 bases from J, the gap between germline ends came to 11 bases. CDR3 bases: TGTGCCAGCAGCCCAAGAGCGGGCTCCTACAATGAGCAGTTCTTC. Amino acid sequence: CASSPRAGSYNEQFF.

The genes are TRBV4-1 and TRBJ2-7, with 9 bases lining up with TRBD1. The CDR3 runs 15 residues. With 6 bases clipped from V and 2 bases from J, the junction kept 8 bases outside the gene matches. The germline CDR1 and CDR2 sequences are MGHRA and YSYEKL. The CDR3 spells CASSQQGAPTYEQYF. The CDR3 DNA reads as TGCGCCAGCAGTCAACAGGGGGCGCCGACCTACGAGCAGTACTTC.

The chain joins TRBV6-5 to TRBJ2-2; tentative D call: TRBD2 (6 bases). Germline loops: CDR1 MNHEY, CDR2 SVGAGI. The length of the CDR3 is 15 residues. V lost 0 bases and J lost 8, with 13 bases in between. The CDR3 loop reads CASSYSRDGGGELFF. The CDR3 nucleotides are TGTGCCAGCAGTTACTCCCGAGACGGGGGAGGGGAGCTGTTTTTT.

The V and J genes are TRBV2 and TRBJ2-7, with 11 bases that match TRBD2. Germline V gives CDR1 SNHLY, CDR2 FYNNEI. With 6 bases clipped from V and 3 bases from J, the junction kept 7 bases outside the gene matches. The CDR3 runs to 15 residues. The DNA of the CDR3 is TGTGCCAGCAGCAACCCCGGGACTAGCGGCTACGAGCAGTACTTC. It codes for CASSNPGTSGYEQYF. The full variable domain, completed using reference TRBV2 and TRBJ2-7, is EPEVTQTPSHQVTQMGQEVILRCVPISNHLYFYWYRQILGQKVEFLVSFYNNEISEKSEIFDDQFSVERPDGSNFTLKIRSTKLEDSAMYFCASSNPGTSGYEQYFGPGTRLTVT.

DNA of the CDR3: TGTGCCAGCAGTTTCAACGGAGAGACCCAGTACTTC. It yields the protein CASSFNGETQYF. The genes are TRBV27 and TRBJ2-5; D gene uncertain. CDR3 size: 12 residues. The V gene lost 3 bases and the J gene lost 4 bases, with 6 bases spanning the gap. The germline V gene encodes CDR1 MNHEY and CDR2 SMNVEV (reference sequence).

CDR3: CASSPSFPKGNSPLHF. In DNA, the CDR3 is TGTGCCAGCAGCCCCTCCTTCCCAAAGGGCAATTCACCCCTCCACTTT. The gene calls are TRBV9 and TRBJ1-6; no reliable D call. This CDR3 has 16 residues. Trimming pared 4 bases from V and 7 bases from J, leaving 18 bases between. Germline-derived CDR1 and CDR2 are SGDLS and YYNGEE.

The CDR3 DNA is TGTGCCAGCAGTGGGGGTAGTGTGACAGGGATCATCTATGAGCAGTTCTTC. It specifies CASSGGSVTGIIYEQFF. The genes are TRBV2 and TRBJ2-1, with TRBD1 identical over 7 bases. Germline V lookup: CDR1 SNHLY, CDR2 FYNNEI. J lost 8 bases, V lost 4 bases, and 17 bases had no gene match. The CDR3 is 17 amino acids.

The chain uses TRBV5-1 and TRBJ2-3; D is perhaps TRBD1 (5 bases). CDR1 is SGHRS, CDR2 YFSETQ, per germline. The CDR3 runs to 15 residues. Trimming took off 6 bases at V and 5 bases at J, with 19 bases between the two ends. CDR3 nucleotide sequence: TGCGCCAGCACCCACGAAGGCAGGGCTGAAGATACGCAGTATTTT. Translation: CASTHEGRAEDTQYF.

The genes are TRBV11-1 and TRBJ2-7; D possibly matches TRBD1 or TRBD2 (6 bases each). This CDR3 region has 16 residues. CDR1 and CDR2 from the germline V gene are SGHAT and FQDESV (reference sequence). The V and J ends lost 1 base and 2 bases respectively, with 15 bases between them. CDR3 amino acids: CASSLDYRAGTYEQYF. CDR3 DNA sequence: TGTGCCAGCAGCTTAGATTACAGGGCGGGGACCTACGAGCAGTACTTC.

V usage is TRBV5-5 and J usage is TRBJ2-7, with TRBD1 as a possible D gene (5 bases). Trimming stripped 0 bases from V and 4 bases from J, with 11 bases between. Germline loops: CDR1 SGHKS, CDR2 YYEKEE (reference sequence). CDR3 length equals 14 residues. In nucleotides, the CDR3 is TGTGCCAGCAGCTTGGCAGGGAAAACTTACGAGCAGTACTTC. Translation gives CASSLAGKTYEQYF.

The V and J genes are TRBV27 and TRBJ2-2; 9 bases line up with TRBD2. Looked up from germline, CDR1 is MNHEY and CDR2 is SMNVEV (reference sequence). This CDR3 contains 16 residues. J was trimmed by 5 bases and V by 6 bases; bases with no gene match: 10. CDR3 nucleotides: TGTGCCAGCAGCCAAAGGCTAGCGGGGTATACCGGGGAGCTGTTTTTT. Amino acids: CASSQRLAGYTGELFF.

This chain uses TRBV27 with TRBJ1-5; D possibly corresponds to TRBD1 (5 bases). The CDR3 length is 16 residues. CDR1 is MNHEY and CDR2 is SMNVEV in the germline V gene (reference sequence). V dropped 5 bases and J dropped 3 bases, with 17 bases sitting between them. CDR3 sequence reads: CASSVVGPWNNQPQHF. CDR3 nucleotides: TGTGCCAGCAGTGTGGTGGGGCCATGGAACAATCAGCCCCAGCATTTT.

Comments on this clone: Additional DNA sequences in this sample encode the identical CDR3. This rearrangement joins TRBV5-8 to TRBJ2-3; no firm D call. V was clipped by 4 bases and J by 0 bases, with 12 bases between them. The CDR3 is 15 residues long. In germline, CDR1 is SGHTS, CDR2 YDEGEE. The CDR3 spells CASSLGVRSTDTQYF. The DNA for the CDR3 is TGTGCCAGCAGCCTTGGGGTAAGAAGCACAGATACGCAGTATTTT.

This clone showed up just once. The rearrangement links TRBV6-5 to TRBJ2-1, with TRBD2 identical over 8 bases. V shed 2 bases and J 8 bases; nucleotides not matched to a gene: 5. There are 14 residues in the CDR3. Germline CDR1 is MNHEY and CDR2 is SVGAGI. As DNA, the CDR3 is TGTGCCAGCAGTTACGAGAGCGGGAGAGATGAGCAGTTCTTC. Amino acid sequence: CASSYESGRDEQFF.

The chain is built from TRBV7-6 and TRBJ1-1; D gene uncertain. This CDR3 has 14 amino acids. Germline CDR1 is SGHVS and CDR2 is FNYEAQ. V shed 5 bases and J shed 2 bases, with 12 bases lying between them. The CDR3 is CASSEGRLNTEAFF. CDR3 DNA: TGTGCCAGCAGCGAGGGCAGACTTAACACTGAAGCTTTCTTT.

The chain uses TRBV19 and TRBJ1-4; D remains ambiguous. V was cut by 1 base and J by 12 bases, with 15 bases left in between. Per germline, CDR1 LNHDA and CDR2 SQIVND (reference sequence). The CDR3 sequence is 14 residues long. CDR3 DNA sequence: TGTGCCAGTAGTATAGGACGGACGTCCTTTGAACTGTTTTTT. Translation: CASSIGRTSFELFF.

The CDR3 region has the DNA TGTGCCAGCAGCCTCAGGGTAGGGGCAAATGAAAAACTGTTTTTT. As protein: CASSLRVGANEKLFF. This chain connects TRBV6-5 to TRBJ1-4, with D possibly being TRBD1 (5 bases). Trimming took 6 bases from V and 5 from J, leaving 16 bases between them. The CDR3 is made up of 15 amino acids. The germline V gene has CDR1 MNHEY and CDR2 SVGAGI.

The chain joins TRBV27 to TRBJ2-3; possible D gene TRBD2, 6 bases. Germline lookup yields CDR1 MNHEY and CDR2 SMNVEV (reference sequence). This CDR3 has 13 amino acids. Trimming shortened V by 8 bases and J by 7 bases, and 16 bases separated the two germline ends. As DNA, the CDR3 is TGTGCCAGCGCGTCGGGACTCGTCCATACGCAGTATTTT. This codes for CASASGLVHTQYF.

The DNA for the CDR3 is TGTGCCAGCAGCCTCAATAGCGGGAACCTTAACACAGATACGCAGTATTTT. This sequence encodes CASSLNSGNLNTDTQYF. This chain uses TRBV9 with TRBJ2-3; the match to TRBD2 covers 8 bases. There are 17 residues in the CDR3. Looked up from germline, CDR1 is SGDLS and CDR2 is YYNGEE. Trimming cost V 4 bases and J 2 bases; bases outside gene matches: 12.

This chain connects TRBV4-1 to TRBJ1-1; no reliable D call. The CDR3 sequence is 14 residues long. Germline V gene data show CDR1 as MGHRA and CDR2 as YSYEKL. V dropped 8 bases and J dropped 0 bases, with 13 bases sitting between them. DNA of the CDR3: TGCGCCAGCGCACGCACGGTCATGAACACTGAAGCTTTCTTT. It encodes CASARTVMNTEAFF.

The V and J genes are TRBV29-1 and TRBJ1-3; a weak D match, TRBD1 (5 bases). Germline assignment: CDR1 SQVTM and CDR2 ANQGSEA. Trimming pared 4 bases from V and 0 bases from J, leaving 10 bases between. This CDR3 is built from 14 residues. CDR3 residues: CSVAPDTSGNTIYF. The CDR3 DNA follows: TGCAGCGTTGCCCCGGACACCTCTGGAAACACCATATATTTT.

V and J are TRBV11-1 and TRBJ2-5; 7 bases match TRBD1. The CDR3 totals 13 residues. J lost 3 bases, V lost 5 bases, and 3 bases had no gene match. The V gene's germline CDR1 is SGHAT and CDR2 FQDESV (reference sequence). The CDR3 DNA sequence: TGTGCCAGCAGCCCGACAGGGAAAGAGACCCAGTACTTC. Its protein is CASSPTGKETQYF.

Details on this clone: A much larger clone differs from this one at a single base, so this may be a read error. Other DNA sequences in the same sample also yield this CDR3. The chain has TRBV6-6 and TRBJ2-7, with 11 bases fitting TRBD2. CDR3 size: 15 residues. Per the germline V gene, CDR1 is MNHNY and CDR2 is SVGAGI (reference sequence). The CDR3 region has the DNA TGCGCCAGCAGTTACGATGGGACTAGCGGCTACGAGCAGTACTTC. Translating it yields CASSYDGTSGYEQYF.

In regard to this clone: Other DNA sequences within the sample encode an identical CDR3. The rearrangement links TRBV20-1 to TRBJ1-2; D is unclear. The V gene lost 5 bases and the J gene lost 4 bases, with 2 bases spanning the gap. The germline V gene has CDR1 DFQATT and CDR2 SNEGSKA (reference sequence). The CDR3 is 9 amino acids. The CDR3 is CSALYGYTF. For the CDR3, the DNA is TGCAGTGCTCTCTATGGCTACACCTTC.

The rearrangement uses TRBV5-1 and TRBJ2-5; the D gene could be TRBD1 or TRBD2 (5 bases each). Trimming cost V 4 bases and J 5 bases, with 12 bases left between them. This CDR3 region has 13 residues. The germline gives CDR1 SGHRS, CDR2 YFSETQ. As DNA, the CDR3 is TGCGCCAGCAGCGGGGACCCGTCGGAGACCCAGTACTTC. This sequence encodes CASSGDPSETQYF.

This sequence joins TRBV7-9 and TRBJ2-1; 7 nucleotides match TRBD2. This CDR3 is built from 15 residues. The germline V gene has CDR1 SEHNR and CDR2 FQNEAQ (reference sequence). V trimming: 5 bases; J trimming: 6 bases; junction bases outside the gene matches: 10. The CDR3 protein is CASSQQLGGSNEQFF. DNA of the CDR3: TGTGCCAGCAGCCAACAGTTGGGGGGGAGCAATGAGCAGTTCTTC.

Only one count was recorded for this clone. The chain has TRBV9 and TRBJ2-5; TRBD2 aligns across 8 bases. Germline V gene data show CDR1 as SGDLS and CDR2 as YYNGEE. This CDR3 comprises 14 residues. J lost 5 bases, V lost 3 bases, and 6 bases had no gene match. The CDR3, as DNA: TGTGCCAGCAGCGAACGGGAGGGCCTTGAGACCCAGTACTTC. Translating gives CASSEREGLETQYF.

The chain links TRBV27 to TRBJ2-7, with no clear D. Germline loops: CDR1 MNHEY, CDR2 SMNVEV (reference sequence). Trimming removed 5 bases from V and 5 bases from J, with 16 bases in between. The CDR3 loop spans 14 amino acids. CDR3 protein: CASSPRTRTDEQYF. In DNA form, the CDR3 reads TGTGCCAGCAGTCCGAGGACCCGGACGGACGAGCAGTACTTC.

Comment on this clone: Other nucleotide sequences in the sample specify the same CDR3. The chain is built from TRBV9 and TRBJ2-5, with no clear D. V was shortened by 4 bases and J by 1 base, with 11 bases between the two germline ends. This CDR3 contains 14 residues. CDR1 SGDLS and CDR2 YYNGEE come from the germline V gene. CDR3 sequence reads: CASSPLGFQETQYF. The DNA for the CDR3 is TGTGCCAGCAGCCCCCTTGGGTTCCAAGAGACCCAGTACTTC.

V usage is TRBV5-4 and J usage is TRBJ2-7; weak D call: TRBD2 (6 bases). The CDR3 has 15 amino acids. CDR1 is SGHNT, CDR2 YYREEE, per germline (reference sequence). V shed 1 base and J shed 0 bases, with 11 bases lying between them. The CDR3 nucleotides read TGTGCCAGCAGCTTGTCTGTCGGGAGCTCCTACGAGCAGTACTTC. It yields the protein CASSLSVGSSYEQYF.